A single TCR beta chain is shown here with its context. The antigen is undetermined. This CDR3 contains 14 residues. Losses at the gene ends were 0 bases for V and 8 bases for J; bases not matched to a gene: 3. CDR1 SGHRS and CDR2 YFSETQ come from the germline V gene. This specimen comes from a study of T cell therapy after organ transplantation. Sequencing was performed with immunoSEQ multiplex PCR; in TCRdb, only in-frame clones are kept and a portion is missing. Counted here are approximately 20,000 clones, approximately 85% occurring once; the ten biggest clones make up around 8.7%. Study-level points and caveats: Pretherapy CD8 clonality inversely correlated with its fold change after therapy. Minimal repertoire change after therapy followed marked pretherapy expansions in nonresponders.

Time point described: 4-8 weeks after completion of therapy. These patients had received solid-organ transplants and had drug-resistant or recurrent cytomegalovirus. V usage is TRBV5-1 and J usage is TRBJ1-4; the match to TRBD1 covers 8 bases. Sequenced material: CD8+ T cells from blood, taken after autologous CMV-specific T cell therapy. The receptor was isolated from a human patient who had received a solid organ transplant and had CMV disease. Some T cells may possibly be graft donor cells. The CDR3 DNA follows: TGCGCCAGCAGCTTGGGGACAGGGATAGAAAAACTGTTTTTT. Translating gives CASSLGTGIEKLFF. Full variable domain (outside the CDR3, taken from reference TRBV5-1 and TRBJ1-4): KAGVTQTPRYLIKTRGQQVTLSCSPISGHRSVSWYQQTPGQGLQFLFEYFSETQRNKGNFPGRFSGRQFSNSRSEMNVSTLELGDSALYLCASSLGTGIEKLFFGSGTQLSVL.